In its sample, the clone carrying this TCR beta chain was seen many times. The antigen is not known. V dropped 7 bases and J dropped 7 bases, with 21 bases sitting between them. The germline V gene encodes CDR1 SQVTM and CDR2 ANQGSEA. CDR3 length equals 14 residues. These data are taken from a study of CD8 T cells in ankylosing spondylitis. General study findings and limits: Peripheral blood samples showed relatively rare disease-linked clones, and these clones were CD8+. Reportedly, matched ankylosing spondylitis synovial fluid was significantly enriched for disease-linked clones. Among TCR beta sequences, a motif of several highly homologous variants appeared characteristic of ankylosing spondylitis blood.

Using quantitative 5'-RACE with molecular barcodes, the authors made TCR beta libraries. Using its own MiXCR run on the 5' RACE reads, TCRdb lists one record per CDR3 protein. The sample yields approximately 240,000 distinct CDR3 sequences, about 24% seen once. The sequencing input was blood, either unsorted or a sorted T cell fraction (not recorded which). This chain links TRBV29-1 with TRBJ2-3; unclear D gene. The sequence came from a male donor with ankylosing spondylitis or in good health (not recorded which). This CDR3 reads CSAARQAASHTQYF. The CDR3 DNA follows: TGCAGCGCTGCAAGGCAGGCCGCCTCCCATACGCAGTATTTT.